Listed here is a single T cell receptor beta chain. Per the study methods: The authors estimated nucleated cell counts from reference gene primer amplification. Assay used: immunoSEQ multiplex PCR; TCRdb lists only in-frame clones, some missing. D and trimming were read from the DNA, whereas the V and J calls and clone size are those reported in that table. Of roughly 100,000 clones in the sample, about 86% were seen once. The data are from a study of blood T cell repertoires in COVID-19. Background on the study: From the United States, Italy and Spain came samples of acute and convalescent COVID-19. In each case, the material was cDNA or gDNA derived from T cells, B-cell-depleted T cells, or PBMCs.

Trimming at V came to 3 bases and at J to 3 bases, leaving 9 bases not matched to a gene. Per the germline V gene, CDR1 is SGDLS and CDR2 is YYNGEE. This CDR3 region has 16 residues. Sequenced material: peripheral blood. The clonotype was recovered from an elderly woman with acute or convalescent COVID-19. This chain joins TRBV9 and TRBJ2-1; 7 bases agree with TRBD2. The CDR3 coding sequence is TGTGCCAGCAGCGCCTACAGCGGGGAAGACTACAATGAGCAGTTCTTC. Its protein is CASSAYSGEDYNEQFF. The full variable domain, with the rest looked up from reference TRBV9 and TRBJ2-1, is DSGVTQTPKHLITATGQRVTLRCSPRSGDLSVYWYQQSLDQGLQFLIQYYNGEERAKGNILERFSAQQFPDLHSELNLSSLELGDSALYFCASSAYSGEDYNEQFFGPGTRLTVL.